The T cell receptor beta chain described here comes from a study of shared clonotypes between healthy human individuals. Sequenced by immunoSEQ multiplex PCR; TCRdb stores in-frame clones only, minus some. The table includes more than 2,000,000 clones, more than 90% detected once. Researchers partitioned CD4+ cells into CD45RA+ naive and CD45RA-negative memory subsets. Concerning this clone itself: Its antigen is not identified.

The germline V gene encodes CDR1 LGHNA and CDR2 YNFKEQ. The germline V and J ends were trimmed by 1 base and 2 bases, with 13 bases remaining between them. This CDR3 region has 16 residues. Broader study findings: Memory subsets generally showed lower estimated richness than naive subsets. Only blood was sampled, and tissue TCR repertoires likely differ from blood ones. How much donors shared clonotypes was expected to be affected by sequencing depth.

The rearrangement joins TRBV4-2 to TRBJ2-3, with D unclear. The clonotype originates from a man between 18 and 35 years old in good health. Material for sequencing was naive CD4+ T cells sorted from blood. The subset was: CD45RA+ positively selected. CDR3 sequence reads: CASSQGNSVNTDTQYF. CDR3 nucleotide sequence: TGTGCCAGCAGCCAAGGGAACAGCGTGAACACAGATACGCAGTATTTT.